These 21 T cell receptor beta chains came from one sample sequenced in a study of T cells in women clearing cervical HPV infection. Sequencing used immunoSEQ multiplex PCR; TCRdb keeps in-frame clones, though not all of them. The sample table includes about 39,000 clones. The sequencing input was blood buffy coat. Receptors originate from a woman between 18 and 70 years old with a cervical HPV16 infection that either progressed to CIN3+ or cleared (not recorded which).

CDR3 DNA, as far as it was read: TGTGCCAGTAGTATAAGTATACAGAACACTGAA. Its protein product is CASSISIQNTE. The complete CDR3 sequence is CASSISIQNTEAFF. The chain recombines TRBV19 with TRBJ1-1; D ambiguous. The read gets to within 3 residues of the CDR3 end, and the germline J gene fills in the rest. Trimming pared 2 bases from V and 1 base from J, leaving 8 bases between. The length of the CDR3 is 14 residues. From germline, CDR1 is LNHDA and CDR2 SQIVND (reference sequence).

Regarding this clone: Read data end 3 residues before the CDR3 end; the end is taken from the germline J gene. V usage is TRBV5-4 and J usage is TRBJ2-7; D not certain. Germline V gene sequence: CDR1 SGHNT, CDR2 YYREEE (reference sequence). The CDR3 sequence is 12 residues long. Trimming pared 1 base from V and 4 bases from J, leaving 6 bases between. The CDR3 protein is CASSLQGYEQYF. CDR3 DNA, as far as it was read: TGTGCCAGCAGCTTGCAAGGGTACGAG.

Partial CDR3 DNA: TGTGCCAGTAGTCGGAAGGGGAGCACAGATACC. Protein sequence: CASSRKGSTDT. The entire CDR3 reads CASSRKGSTDTYTF. The V and J genes are TRBV19 and TRBJ1-2, with a possible D match to TRBD1 (5 bases). From the germline J gene comes the end of the CDR3, since the read stops 3 residues before it. CDR1 and CDR2 (germline): LNHDA, SQIVND (reference sequence). The CDR3 contains 14 residues.

CDR3 loop: CASSLVSTEPQYF. Partial CDR3 DNA: TGTGCCAGCAGCTTAGTGAGTACTGAGCCG. The chain employs TRBV7-2 and TRBJ2-3; unclear D gene. The read halts 3 residues ahead of the CDR3 end, with the missing end drawn from the germline J gene. Germline lookup yields CDR1 SGHTA and CDR2 FQGNSA. The CDR3 contains 13 residues.

For this clone: The CDR3 goes on 3 residues after the read ends, and that part is filled in from the germline J gene. V and J are TRBV19 and TRBJ2-3, with 7 bases fitting TRBD1. The CDR3 has 14 amino acids. CDR1 and CDR2 (germline): LNHDA, SQIVND (reference sequence). This chain's CDR3 is CASSVRDSNQPQYF. CDR3 DNA (partial): TGTGCCAGTAGTGTCCGGGACAGCAATCAGCCG.

As for this clone: The read ends 3 residues early relative to the CDR3; the germline J gene fills the gap. The chain uses TRBV20-1 and TRBJ2-2; TRBD1 matches 9 bases. Trimming took 5 bases from V and 0 from J; bases not matched to a gene: 16. The CDR3 has 19 residues. CDR1 DFQATT and CDR2 SNEGSKA come from the germline V gene (reference sequence). The chain's CDR3 is CSASIRDRDRRANTGELFF. Partial CDR3 DNA: TGCAGTGCTTCCATCCGGGACAGGGACCGTCGCGCGAACACCGGGGAG.

With respect to this clone: From the germline J gene comes the end of the CDR3, since the read stops 3 residues before it. The genes are TRBV2 and TRBJ1-3; D is ambiguous. This CDR3 is built from 14 residues. Germline CDR1 SNHLY, CDR2 FYNNEI. V shed 3 bases and J shed 2 bases, with 8 bases lying between them. This CDR3 reads CASSDPRAGNTIYF. The CDR3 bases that were read are TGTGCCAGCAGTGACCCAAGGGCTGGAAACACC.

Comment on this clone: An end of the junction differs from the germline gene, which may be a read error. Read coverage stops 3 residues before the CDR3 terminus; the germline J gene supplies the remainder. At the DNA level, this CDR3 is encoded by other sequences in the same sample as well. The chain uses TRBV19 and TRBJ1-3; D possibly corresponds to TRBD1 (6 bases). CDR3 length: 15 amino acids. Per the germline V gene, CDR1 is LNHDA and CDR2 is SQIVND (reference sequence). This chain's CDR3 is CASSPQGRAGNTIYF. The part of the CDR3 DNA that was read is TGTGCCAGTAGTCCACAGGGCCGAGCTGGAAACACG.

On this clone itself: The CDR3 extends 3 residues past the end of the read, so its final part is completed from the germline J gene. V usage is TRBV20-1 and J usage is TRBJ2-7; the match to TRBD2 covers 8 bases. Germline loops: CDR1 DFQATT, CDR2 SNEGSKA (reference sequence). This CDR3 contains 15 residues. Trimming at V came to 1 base and at J to 6 bases, leaving 11 bases not matched to a gene. This CDR3 is CSARVGEGLAGEQYF. The sequenced part of the CDR3 DNA is TGCAGTGCTAGAGTTGGCGAGGGGCTAGCGGGCGAG.

In regard to this clone: The read gets to within 3 residues of the CDR3 end, and the germline J gene fills in the rest. The chain carries TRBV11-3 and TRBJ2-4; TRBD1 aligns across 7 bases. J lost 9 bases, V lost 3 bases, and 11 bases had no gene match. CDR1 is SGHNT and CDR2 is YENEEA in the germline V gene. The CDR3 has 15 amino acids. The DNA read from the CDR3 is TGTGCCAGCAGCTTTAAACAGGGGTCACTACTCATT. Protein: CASSFKQGSLLI. The whole CDR3 sequence reads CASSFKQGSLLIQYF.

About this clone itself: The read ends 3 residues shy of where the CDR3 ends; the end is completed using the germline J gene. The chain joins TRBV18 to TRBJ2-7, with D unresolved. Trimming pared 3 bases from V and 0 bases from J, leaving 9 bases between. The CDR3 length is 14 residues. Germline lookup yields CDR1 KGHSH and CDR2 LQKENI. CDR3 DNA (partial): TGTGCCAGCTCACCTATAGTCCCCTCCTACGAG. Encoded protein: CASSPIVPSYE. The entire CDR3 protein reads CASSPIVPSYEQYF.

Comments on this clone: The read falls 3 residues short of the CDR3 end, and the missing part is taken from the germline J gene. The rearrangement uses TRBV10-3 and TRBJ2-1, with TRBD2 matching over 11 bases. The CDR3 extends over 14 amino acids. V lost 6 bases, J lost 7 bases, and 5 bases stayed unmatched. Germline-derived CDR1 and CDR2 are ENHRY and SYGVKD. The covered CDR3 bases are TGTGCCATCAGGGACGGGACTAGCGGAAATGAG. It translates to CAIRDGTSGNE. The entire CDR3 protein is CAIRDGTSGNEQFF.

A word on this clone: Coverage ceases 3 residues before the CDR3 finishes, and the germline J gene fills in the end. The V call is TRBV30, the J call TRBJ1-5; D is unclear. V was shortened by 0 bases and J by 0 bases, with 9 bases between the two germline ends. The CDR3 is 15 amino acids. Germline assignment: CDR1 GTSNPN and CDR2 SVGIG (reference sequence). CDR3 region: CAWSVGGLSNQPQHF. The part of the CDR3 DNA that was read is TGTGCCTGGAGTGTAGGCGGCCTTAGCAATCAGCCC.

Concerning this clone itself: The read falls 3 residues short of the CDR3 end, and the missing part is taken from the germline J gene. The J gene is TRBJ1-2, the V gene TRBV19; TRBD1 aligns across 7 bases. This CDR3 region has 13 residues. Germline CDR1 LNHDA, CDR2 SQIVND (reference sequence). CDR3 DNA, as far as it was read: TGTGCCAGTAGTTTTACAGGGGCCTACGAC. Translating gives CASSFTGAYD. In full, the CDR3 is CASSFTGAYDYTF.

A note on this clone: The CDR3 extends 3 residues past the end of the read, so its final part is completed from the germline J gene. The V and J genes are TRBV12-3 or TRBV12-4 and TRBJ2-7, with TRBD1 identical over 9 bases. V lost 3 bases to trimming and J lost 3 bases; unmatched junction nucleotides: 6. This CDR3 region has 15 residues. CDR3 amino acids: CASSLGGTGNYEQYF. The sequenced CDR3 bases are TGTGCCAGCAGTTTGGGGGGGACAGGGAACTACGAG.

Worth noting for this clone: The CDR3 goes on 3 residues after the read ends, and that part is filled in from the germline J gene. The V call is TRBV19, the J call TRBJ1-5, with 7 bases matching TRBD1. With 7 bases clipped from V and 1 base from J, the junction kept 7 bases outside the gene matches. Per the germline V gene, CDR1 is LNHDA and CDR2 is SQIVND (reference sequence). The CDR3 has 15 amino acids. The CDR3 here is CASTFGTASNQPQHF. CDR3 DNA (partial): TGTGCCAGTACCTTCGGGACAGCCAGCAATCAGCCC.

Worth noting for this clone: The read is 3 residues too short to cover the CDR3 end, so that end is filled in from the germline J gene. This chain links TRBV19 with TRBJ2-7, with 9 bases matching TRBD1. Unmatched junction bases numbered 7, after V lost 4 bases and J lost 6 bases. The V gene's germline CDR1 is LNHDA and CDR2 SQIVND (reference sequence). The CDR3 has 14 residues. CDR3 DNA, as far as it was read: TGTGCCAGTAGTAAGCGGACAGGGGAAGGCGAG. It codes for CASSKRTGEGE. The whole CDR3 is CASSKRTGEGEQYF.

As regards this clone: The missing CDR3 end, 3 residues past where the read stops, is filled in from the germline J gene. The chain couples TRBV4-1 to TRBJ2-5; D is possibly TRBD2 (6 bases). CDR1 and CDR2 from the germline V gene are MGHRA and YSYEKL. The CDR3 covers 14 residues. CDR3 DNA (partial): TGCGCCAGCAGCCAAACCGGGGCGGGGACCACC. As protein: CASSQTGAGTT. The complete CDR3 protein is CASSQTGAGTTQYF.

Notes on this clone: One end of the junction fails to match germline, which may point to a read error. Read coverage stops 3 residues before the CDR3 terminus; the germline J gene supplies the remainder. The chain uses TRBV18 and TRBJ2-2; tentatively, D is TRBD2 (7 bases). Looked up from germline, CDR1 is KGHSH and CDR2 is LQKENI. This CDR3 contains 12 residues. CDR3 DNA, as far as it was read: TGTGCCAGCTCACCTGGTGCGGGGGCG. Residues: CASSPGAGA. The CDR3 reads in full as CASSPGAGALFF.

As concerns this clone: The CDR3 end lies 3 residues beyond the end of the read and is filled in from the germline J gene. This chain joins TRBV30 and TRBJ1-2; D uncertain. CDR1 is GTSNPN and CDR2 is SVGIG in the germline V gene (reference sequence). This CDR3 has 12 residues. V lost 0 bases and J 7 bases, leaving 9 bases between the germline ends. CDR3 sequence: CAWSVYRGGYTF. The sequenced CDR3 bases are TGTGCCTGGAGTGTATACCGGGGTGGC.

Comment on this clone: With the read ending 3 residues before the CDR3 end, the germline J gene is used to fill in that end. The J gene is TRBJ2-2, the V gene TRBV5-1; D perhaps matches TRBD1 (5 bases). CDR1 and CDR2 (germline): SGHRS, YFSETQ. The CDR3 consists of 17 residues. CDR3 residues: CASSTDSQSSYNSPLFF. The sequenced CDR3 bases are TGCGCCAGCAGCACTGACAGTCAGAGCTCCTATAATTCACCG.